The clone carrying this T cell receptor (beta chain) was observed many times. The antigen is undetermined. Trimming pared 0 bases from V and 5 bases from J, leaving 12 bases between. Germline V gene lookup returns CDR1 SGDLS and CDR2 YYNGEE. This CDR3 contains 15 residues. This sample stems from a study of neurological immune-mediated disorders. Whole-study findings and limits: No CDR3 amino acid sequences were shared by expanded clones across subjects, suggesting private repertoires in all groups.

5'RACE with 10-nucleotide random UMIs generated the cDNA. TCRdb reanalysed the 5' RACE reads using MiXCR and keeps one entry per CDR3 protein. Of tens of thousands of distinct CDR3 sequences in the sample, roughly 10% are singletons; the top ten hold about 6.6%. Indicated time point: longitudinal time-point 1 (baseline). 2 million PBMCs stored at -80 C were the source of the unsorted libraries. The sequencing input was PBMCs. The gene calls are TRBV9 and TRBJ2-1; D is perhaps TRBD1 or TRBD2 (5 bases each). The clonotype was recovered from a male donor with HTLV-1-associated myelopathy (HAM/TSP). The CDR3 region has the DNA TGTGCCAGCAGCGTAGCTGGGGACCAAGACAATGAGCAGTTCTTC. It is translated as CASSVAGDQDNEQFF.